This TCR beta chain appears in the sequencing data of a study of shared clonotypes between healthy human individuals (dated by TCRdb to about 2020). About the investigation overall: Three men and a couple of women, aged 18 to 49 years, made up the cohort. For each donor, CD4 naive and CD4 memory were each run on three plates, CD8 naive on two plates, and CD8 memory on one plate. The study deeply sequenced blood TCR repertoires of roughly five healthy adults to estimate repertoire size and the extent of clonotype sharing between individuals. Libraries were prepared and TCR repertoires were sequenced by different laboratories using diverse techniques, in order to increase sequencing depth and limit assay-specific biases. Leukapheresis yielded between about 0.85 and 10 billion PBMCs per donor. Overall results and qualifications from the work: Sharing across four donors was observed for approximately 4.6% of naive CD4, over 3% of naive CD8, roughly 2.4% of memory CD4, and roughly 0.4% of memory CD8 clonotypes. Compared with non-shared clonotypes, clonotypes shared by all four sorted-subset donors had higher generation probabilities. Incomplete sequencing was indicated by rarefaction of sorted-subset datasets, despite the large sequencing depth. Only blood was sampled, and tissue TCR repertoires likely differ from those in blood. Because the study included only a small number of donors, the genetic and exposure-history diversity represented was limited. Pairwise subsampling led to the expectation that sequencing depth would affect the degree of clonotype sharing among donors. Naive subsets generally had larger estimated clonotype richness than memory subsets did.

Using the deep immunoSEQ assay, TCR CDR3 regions were amplified from genomic DNA by multiplex PCR. Genomic DNA extracted from each cell subset was distributed evenly over all wells of several immunoSEQ 96-well plates, and each plate served as one replicate. Each replicate PCR for sorted subsets received about 220 ng genomic DNA, equal to around 32,000 T cell genomes. Purified libraries were quantified with a Qubit 3.0 fluorometer, sized on a Bioanalyzer 2100, and re-quantified with the KAPA Library Quantification kit. Every immunoSEQ 96-well plate was sequenced on a dedicated single-read 150-cycle Illumina NextSeq 550 flow cell. Under the source paper's analysis protocol: The immunoSEQ output contained only junctional sequences without quality scores, so filtering could not match that applied to full-length reads. Sequences were annotated with PyIR, a Python wrapper for IgBLAST v1.9, and V/J genes and CDR3 were assigned using IMGT germline references. Reads were removed for weak V/J assignments (E-value above 1e-6), missing CDR3, stop codons, out-of-frame junctions, or ambiguous translated residues. V3J clonotypes were defined as sequences sharing the same inferred V gene, J gene, and CDR3 amino acid sequence. Percentage overlap between repertoires was calculated by dividing the number of shared unique clonotypes by the size of the smaller repertoire. Richness of each repertoire was evaluated using RTK rarefaction, the Chao1 estimator, and Recon v2.1 estimates of unobserved clonotypes. OLGA was used to compute generation probabilities for all TCRbeta clonotypes that the gDNA method yielded from four donors. In its TCRdb copy, this immuneACCESS table keeps in-frame sequences only and misses some clones. Where compared with another copy, unresolved V genes explain less than half of these, and the others have no known cause. V, J and clone size are taken as reported in that table, and D and trimming were inferred from the DNA itself. This sample lists about 2,500,000 clones; over 85% were detected once. Of the sample, roughly 0.14% is held by the ten largest clones.

As regards this clone: The target of this receptor is not known. Within one base of it there is no much larger clone, and no base qualities were kept.

Here V drops 6 bases and J drops 8 bases, and the junction holds 14 bases not matched to any gene. CDR1 and CDR2 are read off the germline V gene (reference sequence) as LNHDA and SQIVND. The CDR3 runs 16 amino acids, cysteine and phenylalanine included. The retained sequence is limited to the CDR3, 48 bases, with the frame set at the first base. Healthy HIV-negative adults with no recently reported acute infections or vaccinations were included as donors. Every donor was a Caucasian adult living in Nashville, Tennessee, USA. Magnetic negative selection was used to enrich CD4+ T cells, after which naive cells were positively selected on CD45RA and the negative fraction became the memory subset. After blood collection by leukapheresis, PBMCs were isolated using Ficoll-Histopaque density gradient centrifugation and then cryopreserved in the vapor phase of liquid nitrogen. Purity and quantity of every magnetically sorted T cell population were checked by analytical flow cytometry. Each sorted fraction had its genomic DNA isolated and then quantified by UV absorbance on a Nanodrop 2000c.

The origin of this receptor is a man between 18 and 35 years old in good health. The chain is made from TRBV19 and TRBJ1-2, with 11 bases matching TRBD1. The sequenced material came from naive CD4+ T cells sorted from blood. The cell subset or site label on this specimen signifies: CD45RA+ positively selected. The nucleotide sequence reads TGTGCCAGTAGCATTCATACCGGGACAGGGGGAGAAGGCTACACCTTC. This translates into CASSIHTGTGGEGYTF. Supplemented by the reference TRBV19 and TRBJ1-2 proteins around the CDR3, the complete variable domain is DGGITQSPKYLFRKEGQNVTLSCEQNLNHDAMYWYRQDPGQGLRLIYYSQIVNDFQKGDIAEGYSVSREKKESFPLTVTSAQKNPTAFYLCASSIHTGTGGEGYTFGSGTRLTVV.